This T cell receptor beta chain was captured by sequencing in a study of shared clonotypes between healthy human individuals. Germline trimming cut 3 bases from V and 8 bases from J; bases unmatched to any gene: 5. The CDR3 spans 14 residues. The germline gives CDR1 LNHDA, CDR2 SQIVND (reference sequence). The repertoire was sequenced with immunoSEQ multiplex PCR; TCRdb's copy has only in-frame clones and lacks some. The sample has 150,000 to 200,000 clones; over 85% are singletons. This rearrangement joins TRBV19 to TRBJ2-1; 9 bases align to TRBD2. The sequenced material came from naive CD4+ T cells sorted from blood. This sample's subset: CD45RA+ positively selected. This sequence was found in a woman in her 30s in good health. CDR3 DNA sequence: TGTGCCAGTAGTATCGCGGGAGGGAGCCATGAGCAGTTCTTC. It is translated as CASSIAGGSHEQFF.